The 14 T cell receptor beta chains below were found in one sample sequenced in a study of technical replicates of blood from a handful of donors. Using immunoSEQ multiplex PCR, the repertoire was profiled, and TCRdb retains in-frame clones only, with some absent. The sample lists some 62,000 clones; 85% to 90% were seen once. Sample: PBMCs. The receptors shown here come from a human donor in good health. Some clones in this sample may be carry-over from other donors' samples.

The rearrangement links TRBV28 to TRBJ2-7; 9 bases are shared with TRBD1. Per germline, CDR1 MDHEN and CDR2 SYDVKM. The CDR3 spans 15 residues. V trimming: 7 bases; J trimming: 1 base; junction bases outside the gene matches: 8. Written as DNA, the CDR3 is TGTGCCAGCAAACCTGGGGGACAGGGTTCCTACGAGCAGTACTTC. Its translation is CASKPGGQGSYEQYF.

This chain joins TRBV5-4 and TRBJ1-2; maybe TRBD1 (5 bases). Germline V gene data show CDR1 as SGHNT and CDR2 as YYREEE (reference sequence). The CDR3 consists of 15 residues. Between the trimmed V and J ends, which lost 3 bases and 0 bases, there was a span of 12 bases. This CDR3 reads CASSSLRGANYGYTF. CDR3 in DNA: TGTGCCAGCAGCTCGTTGCGGGGGGCTAACTATGGCTACACCTTC.

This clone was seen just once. CDR3 DNA: TGCGCCAGCAGCCAAGCGGTAACAGGACAAACTGGAAACACCATATATTTT. Translation gives CASSQAVTGQTGNTIYF. The V call is TRBV4-3, the J call TRBJ1-3; D may be TRBD1 (5 bases). Trimming cost V 1 base and J 2 bases, with 15 bases left between them. The CDR3 covers 17 residues. Germline V CDR1 and CDR2: LGHNA, YSLEER.

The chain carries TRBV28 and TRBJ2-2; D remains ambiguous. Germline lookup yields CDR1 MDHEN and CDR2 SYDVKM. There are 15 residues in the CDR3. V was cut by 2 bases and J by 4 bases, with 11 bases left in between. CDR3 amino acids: CASSLGGVGTGELFF. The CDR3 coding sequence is TGTGCCAGCAGTTTAGGCGGCGTCGGCACCGGGGAGCTGTTTTTT.

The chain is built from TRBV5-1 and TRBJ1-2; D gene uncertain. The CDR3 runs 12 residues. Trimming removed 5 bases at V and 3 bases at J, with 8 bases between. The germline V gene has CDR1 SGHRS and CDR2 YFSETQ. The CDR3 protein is CASRSGYYGYTF. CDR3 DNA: TGCGCCAGCAGGTCCGGGTACTATGGCTACACCTTC.

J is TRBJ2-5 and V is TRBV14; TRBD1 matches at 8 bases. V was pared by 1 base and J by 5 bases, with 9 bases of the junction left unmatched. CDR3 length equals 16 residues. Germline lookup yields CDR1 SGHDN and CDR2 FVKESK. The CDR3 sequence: CASSQGRTGFSETQYF. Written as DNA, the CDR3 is TGTGCCAGCAGCCAAGGGCGGACAGGGTTCTCTGAGACCCAGTACTTC.

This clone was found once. This CDR3 reads CASSISRASTDTQYF. Written as DNA, the CDR3 is TGTGCCAGTAGTATCAGCAGGGCGAGCACAGATACGCAGTATTTT. The chain combines TRBV19 with TRBJ2-3; TRBD1 might be the D (5 bases). This CDR3 has 15 amino acids. V was pared by 3 bases and J by 0 bases, with 10 bases between. Looked up from germline, CDR1 is LNHDA and CDR2 is SQIVND (reference sequence).

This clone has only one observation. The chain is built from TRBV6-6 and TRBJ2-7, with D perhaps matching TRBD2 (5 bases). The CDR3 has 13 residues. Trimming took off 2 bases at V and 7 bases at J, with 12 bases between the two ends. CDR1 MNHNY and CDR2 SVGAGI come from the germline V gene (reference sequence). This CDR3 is CASSYTASGEQYF. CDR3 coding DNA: TGTGCCAGCAGTTACACCGCTTCGGGGGAGCAGTACTTC.

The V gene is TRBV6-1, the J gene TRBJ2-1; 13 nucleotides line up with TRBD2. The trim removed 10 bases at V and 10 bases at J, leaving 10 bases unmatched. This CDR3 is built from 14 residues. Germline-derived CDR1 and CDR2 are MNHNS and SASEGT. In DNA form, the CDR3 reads TGTGCCACCAAAGGACTAGCGGGAGCAGGGGAGCAGTTCTTC. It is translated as CATKGLAGAGEQFF.

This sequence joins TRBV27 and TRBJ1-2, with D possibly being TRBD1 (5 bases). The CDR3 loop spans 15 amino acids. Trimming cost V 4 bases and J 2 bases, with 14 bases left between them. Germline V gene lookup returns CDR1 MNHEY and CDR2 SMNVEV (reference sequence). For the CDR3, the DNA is TGTGCCAGCAGTTCCCTCACCGGGGGGAACTATGGCTACACCTTC. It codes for CASSSLTGGNYGYTF.

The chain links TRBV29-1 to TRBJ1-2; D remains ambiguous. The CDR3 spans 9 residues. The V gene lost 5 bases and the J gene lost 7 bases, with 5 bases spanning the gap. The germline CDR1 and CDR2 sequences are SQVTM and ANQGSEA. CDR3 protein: CSVQCGYTF. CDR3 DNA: TGCAGCGTTCAGTGTGGCTACACCTTC. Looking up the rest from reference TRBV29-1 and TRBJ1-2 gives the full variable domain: SAVISQKPSRDICQRGTSLTIQCQVDSQVTMMFWYRQQPGQSLTLIATANQGSEATYESGFVIDKFPISRPNLTFSTLTVSNMSPEDSSIYLCSVQCGYTFGSGTRLTVV.

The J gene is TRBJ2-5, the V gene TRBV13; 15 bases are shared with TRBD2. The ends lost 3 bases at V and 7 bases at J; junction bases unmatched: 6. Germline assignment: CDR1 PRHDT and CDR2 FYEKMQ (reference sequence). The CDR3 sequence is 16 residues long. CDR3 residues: CASSFGLAGGQGTQYF. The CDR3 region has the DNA TGTGCCAGCAGCTTCGGACTAGCGGGGGGGCAGGGGACCCAGTACTTC.

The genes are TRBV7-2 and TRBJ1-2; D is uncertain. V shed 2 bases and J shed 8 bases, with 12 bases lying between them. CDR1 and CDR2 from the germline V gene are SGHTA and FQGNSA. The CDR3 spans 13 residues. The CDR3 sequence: CASSLTGLEGYTF. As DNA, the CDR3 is TGTGCCAGCAGCTTAACCGGCTTGGAGGGCTACACCTTC. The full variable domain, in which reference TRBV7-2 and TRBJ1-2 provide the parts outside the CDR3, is GAGVSQSPSNKVTEKGKDVELRCDPISGHTALYWYRQSLGQGLEFLIYFQGNSAPDKSGLPSDRFSAERTGGSVSTLTIQRTQQEDSAVYLCASSLTGLEGYTFGSGTRLTVV.

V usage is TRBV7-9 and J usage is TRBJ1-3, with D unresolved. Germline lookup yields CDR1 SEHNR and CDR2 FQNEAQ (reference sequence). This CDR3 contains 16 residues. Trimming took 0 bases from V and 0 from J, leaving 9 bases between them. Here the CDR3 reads CASSLATGSSGNTIYF. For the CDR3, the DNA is TGTGCCAGCAGCTTAGCGACGGGGAGCTCTGGAAACACCATATATTTT.